The source of this T cell receptor (beta chain) is a study of vaccination and CD4 T cells after COVID-19 (dated by TCRdb to the early 2020s). For the wider study: Convalescent patients had a positive SARS-CoV-2 result on nasal swab PCR, and of these patients, about ten had mild disease and one had severe disease. Each participant got two doses of either the Pfizer-BioNTech BNT162b2 vaccine (n=8) or the Moderna mRNA-1273 vaccine (n=2). Post-COVID blood samples from convalescent patients were collected a median of roughly 100 days after diagnosis, with a range of 35 to 161 days. Overlapping spike peptide pools from SARS-CoV-2 and from the common cold coronaviruses HCoV-NL63, HCoV-OC43 and HCoV-229E were used as culture stimuli. In over 8 COVID-19 convalescent patients and a few infection-naive healthy vaccine recipients, researchers compared the spike-specific CD4+ TCR repertoire from before mRNA vaccination with the repertoire from after. The time from the second vaccine dose to post-vaccine blood sampling had a median of 72 days and ranged from about 13 to 250 days. In the convalescent cohort there were six males and four females, among whom were two Hispanic individuals, seven Caucasians, two Asians and one multiracial person. Control cultures used a CEFX viral epitope pool as positive control, an HIV-1 Nef peptide pool as negative control, or no peptide. Summary of the overall study and its limitations: In convalescent patients, a median 86.3% of post-vaccine SARS-CoV-2-reactive clones were detected only after vaccination, and vaccine-specific priming was suggested by this finding. The number of convalescent patients in the study was relatively small, and the study did not examine early timepoints following natural infection. Of the vaccine-specific clones in convalescent patients, 304 of 307, or nearly all, reacted only to SARS-CoV-2 spike and did not cross-react with common cold coronaviruses. An increase in the median number of SARS-CoV-2-reactive clonotypes from 20 to 25 after infection to roughly 39 after vaccination was observed, but the change was not found to be significant.

Comments on this clonotype: Its specific antigen is unknown. Qualities for individual bases were not recorded, and no much larger clone is one base off.

Interpreted using the paper, the treatment or condition label stands for: 10-day PBMC culture with coronavirus spike peptide pools or control peptides (ViraFEST assay). The study used the ViraFEST assay, which expanded antigen-specific T cells with peptide pools and then identified expanded clonotypes by TCR sequencing. The positive SARS-CoV-2 PCR tests of the convalescent patients were dated from March to December 2020, before the Alpha, Beta and Delta variants emerged in the United States. Each well held 2.2 million or so PBMCs cultured with roughly 10 ug/ml peptide pools in IMDM containing 5% human AB serum and roughly 9.3 IU/ml IL-2. Half of the culture medium was replaced with fresh IL-2-containing medium on days 3 and 7. Once the cells had been in culture for around ten days, the EasySep CD4+ T cell isolation kit was used to isolate CD4+ T cells by negative selection. PBMCs were separated from whole blood using Ficoll-Paque Plus gradient centrifugation and then either used fresh or cryopreserved at -140C. Culture conditions were generally each tested in triplicate wells.

Libraries were prepared through PCR. TCR sequencing of DNA from cultured CD4+ T cells used the Oncomine TCR Beta short-read assay at the Johns Hopkins FTIC core. Genomic DNA was extracted from the cultured CD4+ T cells with the QIAamp micro DNA kit. Oncomine TCR Beta libraries from cultured CD4+ T cells were pooled using unique dual indexes and sequenced on an Illumina iSeq 100. In the paper's pipeline: Non-productive sequences were removed, and CDR3s not starting with C, not ending with F or W, or shorter than 7 amino acids were discarded. The MANAFEST web application was used to identify antigen-specific clonotypes by comparing peptide-stimulated wells against reference wells and other culture wells. For a clone to be called positive, the clone needed an FDR below 0.05, an odds ratio above 5, and a productive frequency above 0.1% in at least two of three replicate wells. Clonotypes that were significantly expanded in both SARS-CoV-2 spike wells and at least one common cold coronavirus spike condition were defined as cross-reactive. Similarity between CDR3 sequences was evaluated in R version 3.6.1 using Levenshtein distances (stringdist) and unrooted phylogenetic trees (ape). The public reads were quality trimmed at Q25 with fastp and then assembled into clones with MiXCR by TCRdb, keeping productive beta chains. Under each unique CDR3 protein, matching rows form one entry showing the most common genes and DNA. Here the V and J calls rest on TCRdb's processing, not on the authors' analysis. The sample data list roughly 11,000 distinct CDR3 sequences, and 65% to 80% of these were observed just once. About a tenth of the sample rests with the top ten.

CDR1 SGHRS and CDR2 YFSETQ were looked up in the germline V gene. V is cut back by 1 base and J by 8 bases, with 12 bases in the junction unmatched. From cysteine to phenylalanine, the CDR3 is 16 amino acids long. The read is trimmed to its CDR3 DNA, 48 bases read in frame from base 1. The sequenced material came from CD4+ T cells from blood, cultured in vitro. This clonotype was sampled from a human donor who had recovered from COVID-19. This receptor chain uses TRBV5-1 and TRBJ1-2, and 9 bases in between align with TRBD1. Read as DNA, the sequence is TGCGCCAGCAGCTTGACGGTACAGGGGGCCGGCGAGGGCTACACCTTC. Translated, this is CASSLTVQGAGEGYTF.